The 30 T cell receptor beta chains below all came from one sample that was sequenced in a study of T cell repertoires and HLA-DP antigens. No antigen has been identified for these receptors. Sequencing was performed with immunoSEQ multiplex PCR; in TCRdb, only in-frame clones are kept and a portion is missing. The sample records some 120,000 clones, 90% to 95% being singletons. Sample: CD4+ T cells from PBMCs. The receptors here all came from a woman aged 18-35 years in good health and CMV-seronegative.

The chain is built from TRBV6-1 and TRBJ2-7, with a weak D call TRBD2 (5 bases). Germline V gene lookup returns CDR1 MNHNS and CDR2 SASEGT. The CDR3 length is 15 residues. V lost 2 bases and J lost 1, with 12 bases in between. The CDR3 nucleotides are TGTGCCAGCAGTGAAACGGAGGTCCCGTCCTACGAGCAGTACTTC. It encodes CASSETEVPSYEQYF.

V gene TRBV9 combines with J gene TRBJ2-3; 9 nucleotides match TRBD2. V gave up 0 bases and J gave up 5 bases; unmatched junction bases: 7. CDR3 length equals 16 residues. CDR1 SGDLS and CDR2 YYNGEE come from the germline V gene. The CDR3: CASSVAAGGLKDTQYF. For the CDR3, the DNA is TGTGCCAGCAGCGTAGCGGCGGGGGGGCTTAAAGATACGCAGTATTTT.

The rearrangement links TRBV30 to TRBJ1-1; D perhaps matches TRBD1 (6 bases). This CDR3 spans 13 amino acids. Germline CDR1 GTSNPN, CDR2 SVGIG (reference sequence). Trimming removed 4 bases at V and 3 bases at J, with 12 bases between. In DNA, the CDR3 is TGTGCCTGGACAGGGGCGGGGTACACTGAAGCTTTCTTT. This gives the protein CAWTGAGYTEAFF.

The chain links TRBV5-1 to TRBJ2-1; 9 bases agree with TRBD2. Germline V gene data show CDR1 as SGHRS and CDR2 as YFSETQ. V dropped 8 bases and J dropped 7; count of bases not matched to a gene: 10. This CDR3 contains 14 residues. The CDR3 region is CASGGLAGQNEQFF. The CDR3 bases are TGCGCCAGTGGGGGACTAGCAGGCCAAAATGAGCAGTTCTTC.

J is TRBJ2-5 and V is TRBV5-1; tentatively, D is TRBD2 (6 bases). The CDR3 contains 16 residues. Trimming took 6 bases from V and 5 from J, leaving 23 bases between them. Germline values: CDR1 SGHRS, CDR2 YFSETQ. The CDR3 is CASTNHSAARGETQYF. The CDR3 coding sequence is TGCGCCAGCACCAACCATAGCGCCGCCCGGGGGGAGACCCAGTACTTC. Full variable domain (outside the CDR3, taken from reference TRBV5-1 and TRBJ2-5): KAGVTQTPRYLIKTRGQQVTLSCSPISGHRSVSWYQQTPGQGLQFLFEYFSETQRNKGNFPGRFSGRQFSNSRSEMNVSTLELGDSALYLCASTNHSAARGETQYFGPGTRLLVL.

The J gene is TRBJ1-1, the V gene TRBV7-9; 8 nucleotides align to TRBD1. The CDR3 is made up of 14 amino acids. Germline loops: CDR1 SEHNR, CDR2 FQNEAQ (reference sequence). With 5 bases clipped from V and 1 base from J, the junction kept 3 bases outside the gene matches. CDR3 loop: CASSPGQGNTEAFF. The CDR3 region has the DNA TGTGCCAGCAGCCCCGGACAGGGGAACACTGAAGCTTTCTTT.

J is TRBJ2-7 and V is TRBV9; the D is unclear. The CDR3 is made up of 16 amino acids. Germline loops: CDR1 SGDLS, CDR2 YYNGEE. Trimming took off 4 bases at V and 2 bases at J, with 19 bases between the two ends. CDR3 sequence: CASSKASYSEPYEQYF. Written as DNA, the CDR3 is TGTGCCAGCAGCAAGGCGAGTTACAGTGAACCCTACGAGCAGTACTTC. Variable domain in full (rest from reference TRBV9 and TRBJ2-7): DSGVTQTPKHLITATGQRVTLRCSPRSGDLSVYWYQQSLDQGLQFLIQYYNGEERAKGNILERFSAQQFPDLHSELNLSSLELGDSALYFCASSKASYSEPYEQYFGPGTRLTVT.

In DNA, the CDR3 is TGTGCCATCCGAGGACAGCTGAACACTGAAGCTTTCTTT. Translation gives CAIRGQLNTEAFF. The chain has TRBV10-3 and TRBJ1-1; D is possibly TRBD1 (6 bases). The CDR3 spans 13 residues. The germline V and J ends were trimmed by 8 bases and 0 bases, with 10 bases remaining between them. Germline V gene data show CDR1 as ENHRY and CDR2 as SYGVKD.

The rearrangement links TRBV30 to TRBJ2-7; unclear D gene. Trimming shortened V by 2 bases and J by 0 bases, and 14 bases separated the two germline ends. The germline gives CDR1 GTSNPN, CDR2 SVGIG (reference sequence). This CDR3 spans 15 amino acids. The CDR3 bases are TGTGCCTGGAGTCGTGCCGGGTCGAGCTCCTACGAGCAGTACTTC. Its translation is CAWSRAGSSSYEQYF.

The chain recombines TRBV18 with TRBJ2-4, with D tentatively TRBD1 (6 bases). The CDR3 length is 14 residues. V was trimmed by 6 bases and J by 7 bases, leaving 16 bases between them. In germline, CDR1 is KGHSH, CDR2 LQKENI. The CDR3 loop reads CASSPGGTGNIQYF. CDR3 nucleotide sequence: TGTGCCAGCTCGCCTGGGGGCACGGGGAACATTCAGTACTTC.

This chain uses TRBV7-9 with TRBJ2-3, with D perhaps given as TRBD1 or TRBD2 (5 bases each). CDR1 and CDR2 (germline): SEHNR, FQNEAQ (reference sequence). V gave up 5 bases and J gave up 6 bases, with 18 bases separating them. CDR3 length: 15 residues. The CDR3 loop is CASSPYRGGADTQYF. The CDR3 DNA follows: TGTGCCAGCAGCCCCTATCGTGGGGGAGCGGATACGCAGTATTTT.

V gene TRBV6-6 combines with J gene TRBJ1-2; 9 nucleotides match TRBD1. There are 14 residues in the CDR3. CDR1 MNHNY and CDR2 SVGAGI come from the germline V gene (reference sequence). V shed 5 bases, J shed 4 bases, and the junction held 5 bases outside the gene matches. CDR3 in DNA: TGTGCCAGCAGTACCGGGACAGGGCCCTATGGCTACACCTTC. Encoded protein: CASSTGTGPYGYTF.

The chain couples TRBV4-3 to TRBJ1-2; tentative D call: TRBD1 (5 bases). The CDR3 covers 14 residues. V lost 5 bases and J 4 bases, leaving 14 bases between the germline ends. CDR1 and CDR2 from the germline V gene are LGHNA and YSLEER. This CDR3 reads CASSSAGTLYGYTF. CDR3 in DNA: TGCGCCAGCAGCTCGGCGGGGACTCTCTATGGCTACACCTTC.

The chain is built from TRBV7-6 and TRBJ1-2; D ambiguous. The CDR3 runs 13 residues. Germline CDR1 SGHVS, CDR2 FNYEAQ. V lost 1 base and J lost 5, with 8 bases in between. The CDR3 reads CASSLGSGYGYTF. CDR3 sequence (DNA): TGTGCCAGCAGCTTAGGGTCTGGGTATGGCTACACCTTC.

This rearrangement joins TRBV6-5 to TRBJ2-7, with D tentatively TRBD2 (5 bases). Germline V gene sequence: CDR1 MNHEY, CDR2 SVGAGI. Between the trimmed V and J ends, which lost 2 bases and 4 bases, there was a span of 12 bases. This CDR3 contains 14 residues. CDR3 amino acids: CASSYNFEGYEQYF. In nucleotides, the CDR3 is TGTGCCAGCAGTTACAATTTTGAGGGATACGAGCAGTACTTC.

The chain links TRBV6-5 to TRBJ1-5; TRBD1 matches at 7 bases. The V gene end was trimmed by 4 bases and the J gene end by 0 bases; junction bases not matched to a gene: 3. This CDR3 spans 15 amino acids. The germline V gene has CDR1 MNHEY and CDR2 SVGAGI. The CDR3 loop reads CASSSTGVSNQPQHF. CDR3 coding DNA: TGTGCCAGCAGTTCAACAGGGGTTAGCAATCAGCCCCAGCATTTT.

The chain is built from TRBV29-1 and TRBJ2-5; 7 bases are a match to TRBD2. The CDR3 covers 13 residues. V gave up 6 bases and J gave up 2 bases; unmatched junction bases: 6. Germline assignment: CDR1 SQVTM and CDR2 ANQGSEA. The CDR3 protein is CSVGGGPQETQYF. CDR3 in DNA: TGCAGCGTGGGCGGGGGTCCTCAAGAGACCCAGTACTTC.

The rearrangement links TRBV10-3 to TRBJ2-1; 8 nucleotides line up with TRBD1. The CDR3 length is 15 residues. From germline, CDR1 is ENHRY and CDR2 SYGVKD. V lost 2 bases and J lost 3; bases outside the gene matches: 3. This CDR3 is CAISEAGGNYNEQFF. In DNA, the CDR3 is TGTGCCATCAGTGAGGCAGGGGGCAACTACAATGAGCAGTTCTTC.

The CDR3 coding sequence is TGTGCCAGCAGCCCGATGCAGGGACAGGGAAACTACAATGAGCAGTTCTTC. It specifies CASSPMQGQGNYNEQFF. This chain connects TRBV5-4 to TRBJ2-1, with 9 positions matching TRBD1. Trimming removed 4 bases from V and 3 bases from J; junction bases left unmatched: 11. CDR1 is SGHNT, CDR2 YYREEE, per germline (reference sequence). This CDR3 contains 17 residues.

The V call is TRBV7-2, the J call TRBJ1-4, with a possible D match to TRBD1 (6 bases). CDR1 and CDR2 (germline): SGHTA, FQGNSA. V was cut by 5 bases and J by 3 bases, with 10 bases left in between. The CDR3 runs 14 residues. CDR3 region: CASSQGSPNEKLFF. For the CDR3, the DNA is TGTGCCAGCAGCCAGGGGTCCCCTAATGAAAAACTGTTTTTT.

This chain uses TRBV21-1 with TRBJ2-7; TRBD1 was called by the table and not checked on the DNA. TRBV21-1 is assigned pseudogene status. The CDR3 length is 18 residues. The CDR3 DNA sequence: TGTGCCAGCAGCACCCAACCCTTCGACAGGGAAGGGTTTTACGAGCAGTACTTC. Translating gives CASSTQPFDREGFYEQYF.

The V and J genes are TRBV10-3 and TRBJ2-3; D gene unclear. The CDR3 sequence is 11 residues long. Trimming stripped 10 bases from V and 4 bases from J, with 9 bases between. Germline-derived CDR1 and CDR2 are ENHRY and SYGVKD. CDR3 sequence: CATSNADTQYF. The CDR3 DNA reads as TGTGCCACGAGTAACGCAGATACGCAGTATTTT.

J is TRBJ2-1 and V is TRBV7-2; 15 nucleotides line up with TRBD2. The V segment lost 2 bases and the J segment 3 bases; nucleotides outside the gene matches: 8. Per germline, CDR1 SGHTA and CDR2 FQGNSA. The CDR3 sequence is 19 residues long. In DNA form, the CDR3 reads TGTGCCAGCAGCTTATCCGGGACTAGCGGGAGGCAACACTACAATGAGCAGTTCTTC. Its translation is CASSLSGTSGRQHYNEQFF. The full variable domain, in which reference TRBV7-2 and TRBJ2-1 provide the parts outside the CDR3, is GAGVSQSPSNKVTEKGKDVELRCDPISGHTALYWYRQSLGQGLEFLIYFQGNSAPDKSGLPSDRFSAERTGGSVSTLTIQRTQQEDSAVYLCASSLSGTSGRQHYNEQFFGPGTRLTVL.

The CDR3 loop reads CASSESGRKFNEQFF. In nucleotides, the CDR3 is TGTGCCAGCAGCGAGAGCGGGAGGAAATTCAATGAGCAGTTCTTC. The rearrangement links TRBV9 to TRBJ2-1; 9 bases are a match to TRBD2. Germline V gene sequence: CDR1 SGDLS, CDR2 YYNGEE. Unmatched junction bases numbered 7, after V lost 3 bases and J lost 6 bases. CDR3 length equals 15 residues. Filled out from reference TRBV9 and TRBJ2-1, the complete variable domain reads DSGVTQTPKHLITATGQRVTLRCSPRSGDLSVYWYQQSLDQGLQFLIQYYNGEERAKGNILERFSAQQFPDLHSELNLSSLELGDSALYFCASSESGRKFNEQFFGPGTRLTVL.

The chain has TRBV28 and TRBJ2-7; a possible D gene is TRBD1 (6 bases). The V end lost 4 bases, the J end lost 6 bases, and 13 bases lay between the germline ends. The V gene's germline CDR1 is MDHEN and CDR2 SYDVKM. The CDR3 runs to 13 residues. This CDR3 reads CASSWDKRGEQYV. Here the CDR3 DNA reads TGTGCCAGCAGTTGGGACAAAAGAGGCGAGCAGTACGTC.

The CDR3, as DNA: TGTGCCTACCGGGGGGAGGGGCGCAATCAGCCCCAGCATTTT. Amino acid sequence: CAYRGEGRNQPQHF. The genes are TRBV28 and TRBJ1-5; D is possibly TRBD1 (5 bases). This CDR3 is built from 14 residues. Looked up from germline, CDR1 is MDHEN and CDR2 is SYDVKM. The germline V and J ends were trimmed by 11 bases and 2 bases, with 16 bases remaining between them.

The V gene is TRBV10-3, the J gene TRBJ2-3; 8 nucleotides agree with TRBD1. CDR1 and CDR2 (germline): ENHRY, SYGVKD. This CDR3 has 14 amino acids. V gave up 4 bases and J gave up 11 bases; unmatched junction bases: 11. CDR3 protein: CAISGSAGTGLQYF. The DNA for the CDR3 is TGTGCCATCAGTGGATCGGCCGGGACAGGCCTGCAGTATTTT.

In this sample, this clone turned up once. This chain links TRBV25-1 with TRBJ1-2; D might be TRBD1 (5 bases). In germline, CDR1 is MGHDK, CDR2 SYGVNS. Trimming removed 6 bases at V and 2 bases at J, with 7 bases between. The CDR3 loop spans 12 amino acids. The CDR3 nucleotides read TGTGCCAGCAGCAGGGTAAACTATGGCTACACCTTC. This sequence encodes CASSRVNYGYTF.

A single count supports this clone. The chain employs TRBV6-4 and TRBJ2-5; 9 bases fit TRBD2. Trimming removed 5 bases from V and 3 bases from J; junction bases left unmatched: 16. CDR1 and CDR2 (germline): MRHNA, SNTAGT. CDR3 length: 18 residues. The CDR3 sequence: CASSIFGGTSRLEETQYF. Written as DNA, the CDR3 is TGTGCCAGCAGTATTTTCGGTGGGACTAGCCGTCTTGAAGAGACCCAGTACTTC.

The chain recombines TRBV6-6 with TRBJ2-7; unclear D gene. The CDR3 loop spans 14 amino acids. Germline V gene data show CDR1 as MNHNY and CDR2 as SVGAGI (reference sequence). Between the trimmed V and J ends, which lost 6 bases and 2 bases, there was a span of 14 bases. The CDR3 sequence: CASSTDPRTYEQYV. The CDR3 nucleotides read TGTGCCAGCAGCACGGACCCAAGGACCTACGAGCAGTACGTC.